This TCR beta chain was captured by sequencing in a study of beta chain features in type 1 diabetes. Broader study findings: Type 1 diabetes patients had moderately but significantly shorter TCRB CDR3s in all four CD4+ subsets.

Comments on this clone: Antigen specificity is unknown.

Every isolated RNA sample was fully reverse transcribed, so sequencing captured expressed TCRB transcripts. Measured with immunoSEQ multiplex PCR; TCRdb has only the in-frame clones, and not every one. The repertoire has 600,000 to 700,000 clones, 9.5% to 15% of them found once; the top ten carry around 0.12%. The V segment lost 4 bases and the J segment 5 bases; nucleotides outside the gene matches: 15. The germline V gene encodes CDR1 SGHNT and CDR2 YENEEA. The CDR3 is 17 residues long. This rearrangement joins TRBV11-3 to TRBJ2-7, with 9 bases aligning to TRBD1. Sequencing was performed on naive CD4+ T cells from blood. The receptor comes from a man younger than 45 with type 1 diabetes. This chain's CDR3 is CASSSEGTGSSPHEQYF. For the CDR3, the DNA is TGTGCCAGCAGCTCCGAAGGGACAGGGAGTTCCCCCCACGAGCAGTACTTC.